One and the same sample provided the 26 T cell receptor beta chains below, sequenced in a study of Ad26.COV2.S vaccination and SARS-CoV-2 variants. Assay: immunoSEQ multiplex PCR; the TCRdb copy retains only in-frame clones and omits some. The sample yields more than 40,000 clones, 75% to 85% seen once. Source: peripheral blood, taken after recovery from COVID-19. The receptors were sampled from a human donor who had recovered from COVID-19.

The CDR3 region is CASSSGREAPGELFF. DNA of the CDR3: TGTGCCAGCAGCAGCGGGCGGGAGGCCCCCGGGGAGCTGTTTTTT. This chain links TRBV5-6 with TRBJ2-2; 8 bases agree with TRBD2. V lost 4 bases to trimming and J lost 6 bases; unmatched junction nucleotides: 8. Germline CDR1 and CDR2: SGHDT and YYEEEE. The CDR3 sequence is 15 residues long.

The V gene is TRBV12-5, the J gene TRBJ2-5, with TRBD2 as a possible D gene (6 bases). CDR3 length equals 14 residues. The V gene lost 7 bases and the J gene lost 5 bases, with 17 bases spanning the gap. CDR1 is LGHNT and CDR2 is FRNRAP in the germline V gene. For the CDR3, the DNA is TGTGCTAGTGCCCTGACTAGGTCCACGGAGACCCAGTACTTC. This encodes CASALTRSTETQYF.

The rearrangement uses TRBV5-1 and TRBJ1-1; TRBD1 aligns across 9 bases. The CDR3 is 15 amino acids. Germline values: CDR1 SGHRS, CDR2 YFSETQ. Trimming at V came to 4 bases and at J to 3 bases, leaving 7 bases not matched to a gene. CDR3 bases: TGCGCCAGCAGCGGGGGACAGGGTTGGGACACTGAAGCTTTCTTT. Residues: CASSGGQGWDTEAFF.

The chain recombines TRBV19 with TRBJ1-2, with D possibly being TRBD1 (5 bases). The CDR3 consists of 11 residues. Looked up from germline, CDR1 is LNHDA and CDR2 is SQIVND (reference sequence). V shed 8 bases and J shed 8 bases, with 12 bases lying between them. CDR3: CASDQEGGYTF. The CDR3 DNA sequence: TGTGCCAGTGACCAGGAGGGGGGCTACACCTTC.

This sequence joins TRBV12-5 and TRBJ2-7; D remains ambiguous. The CDR3 is 12 residues long. Looked up from germline, CDR1 is LGHNT and CDR2 is FRNRAP. V was clipped by 3 bases and J by 4 bases, with 7 bases between them. The CDR3 reads CASGLGLYEQYF. The CDR3 DNA follows: TGTGCTAGTGGTTTAGGCCTATACGAGCAGTACTTC.

This clone was counted once. The chain links TRBV5-4 to TRBJ1-1; D possibly corresponds to TRBD1 (6 bases). Looked up from germline, CDR1 is SGHNT and CDR2 is YYREEE (reference sequence). V lost 0 bases to trimming and J lost 7 bases, with 16 bases between them. The CDR3 consists of 15 residues. This CDR3 is CASSLEVSGAGEAFF. DNA of the CDR3: TGTGCCAGCAGCTTGGAAGTATCGGGGGCTGGTGAAGCTTTCTTT.

This rearrangement joins TRBV28 to TRBJ2-7; either TRBD1 or TRBD2 may supply D (5 bases each). Trimming cost V 3 bases and J 5 bases, with 14 bases left between them. CDR1 and CDR2 from the germline V gene are MDHEN and SYDVKM. This CDR3 has 14 amino acids. The CDR3 region is CASSFLGELDEQYF. DNA of the CDR3: TGTGCCAGCAGTTTTTTGGGGGAGTTGGACGAGCAGTACTTC.

The genes are TRBV20-1 and TRBJ2-1, with TRBD2 matching over 11 bases. The CDR3 consists of 10 residues. Per the germline V gene, CDR1 is DFQATT and CDR2 is SNEGSKA (reference sequence). J was trimmed by 13 bases and V by 6 bases; bases with no gene match: 2. The CDR3 sequence: CSATSGRQFF. The CDR3 nucleotides are TGCAGTGCCACTAGCGGGAGACAGTTCTTC.

This clone was counted only a few times. CDR3 sequence reads: CASSPTQGSNSPLHF. The CDR3 nucleotides are TGTGCCAGCTCACCTACTCAGGGGAGTAATTCACCCCTCCACTTT. The chain recombines TRBV18 with TRBJ1-6; weak D call: TRBD1 (6 bases). This CDR3 is built from 15 residues. Germline V gene sequence: CDR1 KGHSH, CDR2 LQKENI. Trimming took off 3 bases at V and 6 bases at J, with 12 bases between the two ends. Based on the CDR3 plus reference TRBV18 and TRBJ1-6, the full variable domain is NAGVMQNPRHLVRRRGQEARLRCSPMKGHSHVYWYRQLPEEGLKFMVYLQKENIIDESGMPKERFSAEFPKEGPSILRIQQVVRGDSAAYFCASSPTQGSNSPLHFGNGTRLTVT.

The chain uses TRBV24-1 and TRBJ1-2, with D possibly matching TRBD1 (6 bases). Trimming left V 2 bases short and J 6 bases short, with 15 bases between. CDR1 is KGHDR, CDR2 SFDVKD, per germline. CDR3 length: 15 residues. CDR3 residues: CATSDSRGGSHGYTF. In DNA form, the CDR3 reads TGTGCCACCAGTGATTCGCGAGGGGGGAGCCATGGCTACACCTTC.

This clone came up once. The rearrangement links TRBV7-2 to TRBJ1-3; D is possibly TRBD1 (6 bases). V lost 2 bases and J lost 2, with 16 bases in between. Germline CDR1 SGHTA, CDR2 FQGNSA. CDR3 length equals 17 residues. CDR3 loop: CASSLSETGSTGNTIYF. The CDR3 nucleotides are TGTGCCAGCAGCTTATCCGAAACAGGGAGCACTGGAAACACCATATATTTT.

This chain joins TRBV6-5 and TRBJ2-2; 9 bases fit TRBD1. V was clipped by 7 bases and J by 4 bases; unmatched bases: 4. This CDR3 has 14 residues. Germline V CDR1 and CDR2: MNHEY, SVGAGI. The chain's CDR3 is CASMVQGATGELFF. CDR3 bases: TGTGCCAGCATGGTACAGGGGGCCACCGGGGAGCTGTTTTTT.

The J gene is TRBJ1-2, the V gene TRBV6-5; D is possibly TRBD1 (5 bases). The CDR3 sequence is 13 residues long. V lost 5 bases and J lost 4, with 11 bases in between. Germline assignment: CDR1 MNHEY and CDR2 SVGAGI. The chain's CDR3 is CASSPRVRYGYTF. The CDR3 DNA sequence: TGTGCCAGCAGTCCCAGGGTCCGCTATGGCTACACCTTC.

V is TRBV11-2 and J is TRBJ2-1; D not resolved. The CDR3 spans 14 residues. Germline-derived CDR1 and CDR2 are SGHAT and FQNNGV. With 4 bases removed from V and 7 bases from J, the gap between germline ends came to 14 bases. CDR3 in DNA: TGTGCCAGCAGCTCTTTGGACGGAATAAATGAGCAGTTCTTC. Translated, it gives CASSSLDGINEQFF. The full variable domain, its missing parts supplied by reference TRBV11-2 and TRBJ2-1, is EAGVAQSPRYKIIEKRQSVAFWCNPISGHATLYWYQQILGQGPKLLIQFQNNGVVDDSQLPKDRFSAERLKGVDSTLKIQPAKLEDSAVYLCASSSLDGINEQFFGPGTRLTVL.

This clone occurred once. The chain carries TRBV25-1 and TRBJ1-1; D gene ambiguous. Deletions cut 5 bases from V and 2 bases from J, with 12 bases between. The CDR3 is 14 amino acids. In germline, CDR1 is MGHDK, CDR2 SYGVNS. The CDR3 DNA reads as TGTGCCAGCAGTCCCCCTGGAGGCAACACTGAAGCTTTCTTT. It specifies CASSPPGGNTEAFF.

V and J are TRBV7-6 and TRBJ2-1; TRBD1 matches at 7 bases. The length of the CDR3 is 17 residues. V was clipped by 4 bases and J by 0 bases; unmatched bases: 9. Germline V lookup: CDR1 SGHVS, CDR2 FNYEAQ. The CDR3 reads CASSSLGGRSSYNEQFF. In DNA, the CDR3 is TGTGCCAGCAGCTCCTTAGGGGGCCGGAGCTCCTACAATGAGCAGTTCTTC.

This chain links TRBV30 with TRBJ1-1, with D unclear. Deletions cut 5 bases from V and 1 base from J, with 8 bases between. Germline V gene sequence: CDR1 GTSNPN, CDR2 SVGIG (reference sequence). The CDR3 totals 12 residues. CDR3 sequence reads: CAWGRENTEAFF. The CDR3 coding sequence is TGTGCCTGGGGACGGGAGAACACTGAAGCTTTCTTT.

The chain couples TRBV11-2 to TRBJ1-1; tentatively, D is TRBD1 (6 bases). The CDR3 spans 16 residues. Trimming pared 4 bases from V and 3 bases from J, leaving 18 bases between. Per germline, CDR1 SGHAT and CDR2 FQNNGV. The CDR3 region has the DNA TGTGCCAGCAGCTCCCTCCGACAGGTTAGTGACACTGAAGCTTTCTTT. The encoded protein is CASSSLRQVSDTEAFF.

The chain uses TRBV6-4 and TRBJ2-1; 14 bases are shared with TRBD2. Germline CDR1 reads MRHNA; CDR2 reads SNTAGT. CDR3 length: 15 amino acids. V was pared by 8 bases and J by 7 bases, with 7 bases of the junction left unmatched. The CDR3 coding sequence is TGTGCCAGCGGGAGACTAGCGGGGGGGAGGAATGAGCAGTTCTTC. Encoded protein: CASGRLAGGRNEQFF.

This rearrangement joins TRBV5-8 to TRBJ2-7, with 7 nucleotides matching TRBD1. Germline CDR1 reads SGHTS; CDR2 reads YDEGEE. V trimming: 2 bases; J trimming: 2 bases; junction bases outside the gene matches: 4. The CDR3 sequence is 14 residues long. CDR3 nucleotide sequence: TGTGCCAGCAGCTTACAGGGGATTACCTACGAGCAGTACTTC. Its translation is CASSLQGITYEQYF.

The rearrangement joins TRBV7-9 to TRBJ2-3, with TRBD2 matching over 10 bases. V gave up 2 bases and J gave up 3 bases; unmatched junction bases: 5. Germline CDR1 is SEHNR and CDR2 is FQNEAQ (reference sequence). This CDR3 contains 16 residues. Here the CDR3 DNA reads TGTGCCAGCAGCTTAATTGCTAGCGGGAGAACAGATACGCAGTATTTT. Protein product: CASSLIASGRTDTQYF.

This clone was seen only a few times. V and J are TRBV6-5 and TRBJ1-3; no clear D. V gave up 5 bases and J gave up 0 bases, with 8 bases separating them. The germline V gene has CDR1 MNHEY and CDR2 SVGAGI. The CDR3 is 14 residues long. CDR3 loop: CASSPQISGNTIYF. In DNA, the CDR3 is TGTGCCAGCAGTCCCCAGATCTCTGGAAACACCATATATTTT.

This chain connects TRBV21-1 to TRBJ1-5. TRBV21-1 represents a pseudogene. This CDR3 region has 16 residues. CDR3 loop: CASSPRGGMGNQPQHF. CDR3 DNA: TGTGCCAGCAGCCCCCGCGGGGGTATGGGCAATCAGCCCCAGCATTTT.

V is TRBV18 and J is TRBJ2-1, with 8 bases aligning to TRBD2. This CDR3 has 16 residues. Germline V gene lookup returns CDR1 KGHSH and CDR2 LQKENI. J was trimmed by 4 bases and V by 0 bases; bases with no gene match: 5. The CDR3 DNA follows: TGTGCCAGCTCACCACCGAAACGGGAGGGGTACAATGAGCAGTTCTTC. Amino acid sequence: CASSPPKREGYNEQFF.

The V call is TRBV11-2, the J call TRBJ1-4; no definite D call. This CDR3 is 11 amino acids long. Trimming pared 4 bases from V and 11 bases from J, leaving 8 bases between. Germline CDR1 reads SGHAT; CDR2 reads FQNNGV. CDR3 amino acids: CASSSLRKLFF. CDR3 sequence (DNA): TGTGCCAGCAGCTCACTTAGGAAACTGTTTTTT.

This clone showed up just once. This sequence joins TRBV20-1 and TRBJ2-4, with D unclear. This CDR3 contains 11 residues. With 1 base removed from V and 7 bases from J, the gap between germline ends came to 5 bases. Looked up from germline, CDR1 is DFQATT and CDR2 is SNEGSKA (reference sequence). CDR3 sequence reads: CSARALNIQYF. CDR3 DNA sequence: TGCAGTGCTAGAGCTCTTAACATTCAGTACTTC.